Listed below are T cell receptor beta chains from one sample, sequenced in a study of blood T cell dynamics during melanoma immunotherapy. Profiling relied on immunoSEQ multiplex PCR, and the TCRdb table lists in-frame clones only, not all of them. The sample shows 15,000 or so clones, about 95% of them seen only once. The sequenced sample was effector memory CD8+ T cells from blood, obtained from a patient treated with checkpoint blockade. The receptors come from a human donor with melanoma. The CDR3 runs from the conserved cysteine through the conserved F or W. A D gene is named only where the DNA matches it firmly. Clone size appears in some rows only: once, few, many, or a class for an expanded clone.

D gene	V gene	J gene	clone size	CDR3 protein	CDR3 DNA
TRBD1	TRBV4-1	TRBJ2-2	.	CASSPALTGLSNTGELFF	TGCGCCAGCAGCCCTGCTTTGACAGGGCTATCGAACACCGGGGAGCTGTTTTTT
.	TRBV11-2	TRBJ2-1	.	CASSLGGFNEQFF	TGTGCCAGCAGCTTAGGAGGGTTTAATGAGCAGTTCTTC
TRBD2	TRBV7-3	TRBJ2-3	.	CASSLNAGGTNTQYF	TGTGCCAGCAGCTTAAATGCGGGGGGGACCAATACGCAGTATTTT
.	TRBV7-2	TRBJ2-7	once	CASSLAKQLGASYEQYF	TGTGCCAGCAGCTTAGCAAAGCAGTTGGGAGCCTCCTACGAGCAGTACTTC
.	TRBV11-2	TRBJ2-5	.	CASSLYRVTETQYF	TGTGCCAGCAGCTTATACAGGGTCACAGAGACCCAGTACTTC
TRBD2	TRBV11-1	TRBJ2-7	.	CASSLGTRDEQYF	TGTGCCAGCAGCTTAGGGACTAGAGACGAGCAGTACTTC
TRBD1	TRBV19	TRBJ1-3	.	CATGLRGDSSGNTIYF	TGTGCCACTGGGCTAAGAGGGGACAGCTCTGGAAACACCATATATTTT
.	TRBV27	TRBJ1-5	.	CASGTVYNQPQHF	TGTGCCAGCGGGACGGTATACAATCAGCCCCAGCATTTT
.	TRBV9	TRBJ2-1	.	CASSEAKNEQFF	TGTGCCAGCAGCGAGGCGAAGAATGAGCAGTTCTTC
.	TRBV27	TRBJ1-5	.	CASSLSRGSNQPQHF	TGTGCCAGCAGTTTAAGTAGGGGAAGCAATCAGCCCCAGCATTTT
.	TRBV7-9	TRBJ2-7	.	CASSSRTGYEQYF	TGTGCCAGCAGTTCCCGGACCGGGTACGAGCAGTACTTC
.	TRBV19	TRBJ2-6	.	CASSISTESGANVLTF	TGTGCCAGTAGTATCTCGACGGAATCTGGGGCCAACGTCCTGACTTTC
.	TRBV5-1	TRBJ2-1	.	CASSLISQGWDNEQFF	TGCGCCAGCAGCTTGATTTCGCAGGGTTGGGACAATGAGCAGTTCTTC
.	TRBV6-4	TRBJ2-5	.	CASKRSLQETQYF	TGTGCCAGCAAGCGGTCCCTACAAGAGACCCAGTACTTC
TRBD2	TRBV5-1	TRBJ2-5	.	CASSPRPGQRTSGLYF	TGCGCCAGCAGCCCAAGACCGGGACAAAGGACTAGCGGGTTATACTTC
.	TRBV7-8	TRBJ1-5	.	CASSLVTDVRPQHF	TGTGCCAGCAGCTTGGTGACAGACGTTCGGCCCCAGCATTTT
TRBD2	TRBV5-6	TRBJ2-2	.	CASSLVREGGTGELFF	TGTGCCAGCAGCTTGGTTCGGGAGGGGGGCACCGGGGAGCTGTTTTTT
TRBD2	TRBV13	TRBJ2-1	.	CASSSPSTSGNEQFF	TGTGCCAGCAGCTCCCCGTCGACTAGCGGCAATGAGCAGTTCTTC
.	TRBV6-5	TRBJ1-4	.	CASSYSQWSTNEKLFF	TGTGCCAGCAGTTACTCGCAATGGTCAACTAATGAAAAACTGTTTTTT
TRBD2	TRBV27	TRBJ2-1	.	CASSSGTINEQFF	TGTGCCAGCAGTTCAGGGACTATCAATGAGCAGTTCTTC
TRBD1	TRBV2	TRBJ1-5	.	CASREDRGRTNQPQHF	TGTGCCAGCAGGGAAGACAGGGGACGAACCAATCAGCCCCAGCATTTT
.	TRBV7-6	TRBJ1-5	.	CASSLEWGEGSNQPQHF	TGTGCCAGCAGCTTAGAATGGGGGGAAGGTAGCAATCAGCCCCAGCATTTT
.	TRBV6-5	TRBJ1-6	.	CASSSGWPAFNSPLHF	TGTGCCAGCAGTTCAGGGTGGCCCGCCTTCAATTCACCCCTCCACTTT
.	TRBV7-9	TRBJ2-6	.	CASSLVIGGRTSGANVLTF	TGTGCCAGCAGCTTAGTCATAGGGGGGCGAACCTCTGGGGCCAACGTCCTGACTTTC
.	TRBV9	TRBJ2-1	.	CASSVDGGSYNEQFF	TGTGCCAGCAGCGTAGATGGAGGTTCCTACAATGAGCAGTTCTTC
TRBD1	TRBV9	TRBJ2-5	.	CASSPGDSEGETQYF	TGTGCCAGCAGCCCCGGGGACAGCGAGGGGGAGACCCAGTACTTC
.	TRBV28	TRBJ2-7	.	CAWSGPTSSYEQYF	TGTGCCTGGTCGGGACCCACTAGCAGCTACGAGCAGTACTTC